A single sample gave rise to the 6 T cell receptor beta chains below, sequenced in a study of blood T cell repertoires in COVID-19. Clones were read by immunoSEQ multiplex PCR, and TCRdb kept only the in-frame ones, dropping some. Of under 250,000 clones in the sample, more than 80% were seen once. The sequenced sample consisted of PBMCs or T cells enriched from blood (not recorded which). Receptors were obtained from a man between 60 and 75 years old who had recovered from COVID-19.

As to this clone: Distinct nucleotide sequences in the sample also encode this CDR3. The rearrangement uses TRBV18 and TRBJ1-1; 7 bases are a match to TRBD1. J was trimmed by 0 bases and V by 6 bases; bases with no gene match: 4. Germline V lookup: CDR1 KGHSH, CDR2 LQKENI. The CDR3 length is 14 residues. This chain's CDR3 is CASSRTGMNTEAFF. In DNA, the CDR3 is TGTGCCAGCTCTCGGACAGGAATGAACACTGAAGCTTTCTTT.

This clone was seen once. This chain joins TRBV15 and TRBJ2-3, with 10 positions matching TRBD2. Unmatched junction bases numbered 5, after V lost 1 base and J lost 4 bases. The CDR3 loop spans 16 amino acids. CDR1 and CDR2 from the germline V gene are LNHNV and YYDKDF (reference sequence). The CDR3 loop is CATSRGLAGDPDTQYF. The CDR3 DNA is TGTGCCACCAGCAGAGGGCTAGCGGGGGATCCAGATACGCAGTATTTT.

The J gene is TRBJ2-1, the V gene TRBV16, with unresolved D. Looked up from germline, CDR1 is KGHSY and CDR2 is FQNENV. V was clipped by 4 bases and J by 1 base, with 11 bases between them. The length of the CDR3 is 15 residues. The CDR3 nucleotides read TGTGCCAGCAGCCCCGTTTCGGTATCCTACAATGAGCAGTTCTTC. As protein: CASSPVSVSYNEQFF.

This chain links TRBV5-8 with TRBJ2-2; weak D call: TRBD2 (6 bases). CDR1 is SGHTS and CDR2 is YDEGEE in the germline V gene. With 0 bases removed from V and 3 bases from J, the gap between germline ends came to 15 bases. This CDR3 is 17 amino acids long. The CDR3 DNA follows: TGTGCCAGCAGCTTGGCTCTCGGGGGTCGGTACACCGGGGAGCTGTTTTTT. Its protein is CASSLALGGRYTGELFF.

V gene TRBV5-4 combines with J gene TRBJ2-7; 8 bases align to TRBD1. The CDR3 loop spans 13 amino acids. Germline-derived CDR1 and CDR2 are SGHNT and YYREEE (reference sequence). V trimming: 2 bases; J trimming: 5 bases; junction bases outside the gene matches: 3. CDR3: CASSLGQGHEQYF. The CDR3 DNA follows: TGTGCCAGCAGCTTAGGACAGGGACACGAGCAGTACTTC.

The V gene is TRBV24-1, the J gene TRBJ2-5, with 7 bases matching TRBD1. Per the germline V gene, CDR1 is KGHDR and CDR2 is SFDVKD. This CDR3 region has 15 residues. The V segment lost 12 bases and the J segment 2 bases; nucleotides outside the gene matches: 14. The CDR3 reads CAPKQGLGLQETQYF. The CDR3 DNA reads as TGTGCCCCTAAACAGGGGCTGGGGTTACAAGAGACCCAGTACTTC.